The present entry profiles one T cell receptor (beta chain) with its context. The antigen this receptor binds is unknown. Qualities for individual bases were not recorded, and no much larger clone is one base off. This record comes from a study of T-cell reconstitution after alpha-beta-depleted transplantation in children (dated by TCRdb to the mid-2010s). Study-level background: Using TCR repertoire profiling, the study quantitatively followed how T-cell immune reconstitution unfolded in children after TCRalphabeta/CD19-depleted allogeneic hematopoietic cell transplantation.

Library prep was done by PCR. The sequencer listed for this sample is Illumina HiSeq 2500. TCR library preparation used molecular barcoding, with unique molecular identifiers applied to normalize quantification of the TCRbeta repertoire. TCRdb passed the public sequencing reads through fastp at Q25 and MiXCR, retaining productive beta sequences. Each record represents a unique CDR3 protein, reported with the most common genes and DNA among its rows. This sample lists 200,000 to 250,000 distinct CDR3 sequences; 12% were detected once. The top ten constitute roughly 2.6% of the sample. V sheds 6 bases and J sheds 0 bases, leaving 15 bases between their ends. CDR1 and CDR2 are read off the germline V gene as MDHEN and SYDVKM. Taken from cysteine to phenylalanine, the CDR3 has 15 residues. Only the CDR3 region is kept as DNA, spanning 45 bases read in frame from base 1.

The source material was PBMCs from the stem cell graft donor, sampled from the stem cell graft. The V and J segments used are TRBV28 and TRBJ2-7; D gene: possibly TRBD1, on 6 matching bases. The sequence came from a human donor who donated a stem cell graft to a child with acute lymphoblastic leukemia. The CDR3 protein: CASSPTGLSSYEQYF. The sequenced DNA: TGTGCCAGCAGCCCTACAGGGCTTAGCTCCTACGAGCAGTACTTC.